The clone carrying this T cell receptor beta chain appeared a single time. Its specificity is not known. The entirety of the isolated RNA underwent reverse transcription, so expressed TCRB transcripts were sequenced. The data were produced by immunoSEQ multiplex PCR, yet TCRdb's version contains in-frame clones alone and is incomplete. The profile covers around 180,000 clones, with about an eighth appearing a single time and 0.62% taken by the ten largest. These data come from a study of beta chain features in type 1 diabetes. Overall study results and limits: These data did not resolve whether HLA type affects TCRB rearrangement.

This CDR3 contains 16 residues. Germline V gene data show CDR1 as SGHTS and CDR2 as YDEGEE. J lost 4 bases, V lost 0 bases, and 5 bases had no gene match. The chain carries TRBV5-8 and TRBJ2-3; TRBD2 agrees at 10 bases. This TCR was recovered from a woman between 18 and 29 years old in good health. Material for sequencing was central memory CD4+ T cells from blood. In DNA form, the CDR3 reads TGTGCCAGCAGCTTGGGAGATAGCGGGAGGCCAGATACGCAGTATTTT. This gives the protein CASSLGDSGRPDTQYF.